This is a list of T cell receptor beta chains from one sample in a study of low-dose radiotherapy and immunotherapy resistance in tumors. TCRdb recomputed calls from the reads with MiXCR, one row per CDR3 protein. This sample carries approximately 47,000 distinct CDR3 sequences, 12% of them seen once, and the ten largest clones take 6.2%. Specimen: PBMCs, collected before treatment. These receptors came from a female donor with ovarian cancer. The CDR3 runs from the conserved cysteine through the conserved F or W. The D gene is left open where the match is weak. Clone size, where shown, is once, few, many, or a class for clones that have expanded.

J | D | V | size | CDR3 | DNA
TRBJ1-1 | . | TRBV7-9 | many | CASLRGAGTNTNTEAFF | TGTGCCAGCTTACGGGGCGCAGGGACTAATACGAACACTGAAGCTTTCTTT
TRBJ1-1 | . | TRBV5-1 | many | CASSAQDGYGTEAFF | TGCGCCAGCAGCGCCCAGGACGGTTATGGCACTGAAGCTTTCTTT
TRBJ2-7 | . | TRBV5-1 | many | CASSLGGGGLVYEQYF | TGCGCCAGCAGCTTGGGGGGGGGCGGCCTCGTCTACGAGCAGTACTTC
TRBJ2-3 | TRBD2 | TRBV6-8 | many | CSSSYDGTRRGDTQYF | TGTTCCAGCAGTTACGATGGGACTAGGAGGGGGGATACGCAGTATTTT
TRBJ2-7 | . | TRBV30 | few | CAWIRAGAGEQYF | TGTGCCTGGATCCGGGCAGGGGCAGGCGAGCAGTACTTC
TRBJ2-7 | . | TRBV6-6 | many | CASSYSMGGTVYEQYF | TGTGCCAGCAGTTACTCGATGGGCGGCACGGTCTACGAGCAGTACTTC
TRBJ2-7 | . | TRBV11-2 | many | CASSSQPGGPYEQYF | TGTGCCAGCAGCTCCCAACCAGGGGGGCCCTACGAGCAGTACTTC
TRBJ1-1 | . | TRBV28 | many | CASSRRVAHTEAFF | TGTGCCAGCAGCCGTAGGGTGGCGCACACTGAAGCTTTCTTT
TRBJ2-1 | TRBD1 | TRBV6-2/TRBV6-3 | medium-sized | CAGGTGIGHEQFF | TGTGCCGGGGGGACAGGGATAGGGCATGAGCAGTTCTTC
TRBJ1-1 | TRBD1 | TRBV20-1 | . | CSARDGTANTEAFF | TGCAGTGCTAGAGACGGGACAGCGAACACTGAAGCTTTCTTT
TRBJ2-7 | TRBD1 | TRBV2 | many | CASRGQGWEQYF | TGTGCCAGCAGGGGACAGGGGTGGGAGCAGTACTTC
TRBJ2-3 | . | TRBV20-1 | many | CSAQRTDTQYF | TGCAGTGCTCAACGAACAGATACGCAGTATTTT
TRBJ2-1 | . | TRBV28 | many | CASSLIGDYNEQFF | TGTGCCAGCAGTTTAATTGGAGATTACAATGAGCAGTTCTTC
TRBJ2-1 | . | TRBV3-1 | few | CASSQASGFSYNEQFF | TGTGCCAGCAGCCAAGCATCAGGGTTTTCCTACAATGAGCAGTTCTTC
TRBJ2-6 | TRBD2 | TRBV12-3/TRBV12-4 | many | CASSPGGSSGANVLTF | TGTGCCAGCAGCCCCGGGGGGAGCTCTGGGGCCAACGTCCTGACTTTC
TRBJ2-1 | TRBD2 | TRBV6-5 | . | CASSVGLEAYNEQFF | TGTGCCAGCAGTGTCGGACTAGAGGCCTACAATGAGCAGTTCTTC
TRBJ1-2 | . | TRBV25-1 | many | CASSEVTVNYGYTF | TGTGCCAGCAGTGAAGTCACAGTCAACTATGGCTACACCTTC
TRBJ1-1 | . | TRBV10-3 | many | CAISESVNRMNTEAFF | TGTGCCATCAGTGAGTCGGTGAATCGAATGAACACTGAAGCTTTCTTT
TRBJ2-1 | . | TRBV5-1 | . | CASSLAGGTYNEQFF | TGCGCCAGCAGCTTGGCGGGTGGGACCTACAATGAGCAGTTCTTC
TRBJ2-1 | . | TRBV2 | few | CASSPSEYNEQFF | TGTGCCAGCAGTCCTAGCGAATACAATGAGCAGTTCTTC
TRBJ2-7 | TRBD2 | TRBV6-2/TRBV6-3 | many | CASTLVGGSSYEQYF | TGTGCCAGCACCTTGGTGGGGGGGAGCTCCTACGAGCAGTACTTC
TRBJ2-7 | . | TRBV2 | many | CASSKSGAASYEQYF | TGTGCCAGCAGCAAGTCAGGTGCGGCCTCCTACGAGCAGTACTTC
TRBJ1-1 | . | TRBV2 | many | CASSQEVSAFF | TGTGCCAGCTCGCAGGAGGTCTCGGCTTTCTTT
TRBJ2-1 | . | TRBV28 | many | CASSNQGTQQFF | TGTGCCAGCTCCAATCAGGGGACCCAGCAGTTCTTC
TRBJ2-1 | TRBD2 | TRBV2 | many | CASSESDLTSGSHGLTNEQFF | TGTGCCAGCAGTGAGTCGGATTTGACTAGCGGATCTCATGGCCTCACCAATGAGCAGTTCTTC
TRBJ2-7 | TRBD2 | TRBV28 | many | CATRRGGVHEQYF | TGTGCCACGCGCCGGGGGGGGGTCCACGAGCAGTACTTC
TRBJ2-3 | TRBD1 | TRBV28 | many | CASSPGTGGPSTQYF | TGTGCCAGCAGCCCCGGGACAGGGGGGCCAAGTACGCAGTATTTT
TRBJ1-6 | TRBD1 | TRBV6-1 | few | CASSGGQAYNSPLHF | TGTGCCAGCAGTGGAGGACAGGCGTATAATTCACCCCTCCACTTT
TRBJ2-1 | TRBD2 | TRBV19 | few | CASSPMGGGGSSSYNEQFF | TGTGCCAGTAGTCCCATGGGGGGCGGGGGGTCGAGCTCCTACAATGAGCAGTTCTTC
TRBJ2-2 | . | TRBV2 | many | CASSEWRDTGELFF | TGTGCCAGCAGTGAATGGAGAGACACCGGGGAGCTGTTTTTT
TRBJ2-2 | TRBD1 | TRBV29-1 | . | CSVEFSGTGYRELFF | TGCAGCGTTGAATTCTCCGGGACAGGGTATCGGGAGCTGTTTTTT
TRBJ2-7 | . | TRBV6-2/TRBV6-3 | many | CASSFGLLGDYEQYF | TGTGCCAGCAGTTTTGGCCTCCTGGGGGACTACGAGCAGTACTTC
TRBJ2-1 | . | TRBV30 | many | CAWNQGFNEQFF | TGTGCCTGGAACCAGGGATTCAATGAGCAGTTCTTC
TRBJ2-5 | . | TRBV9 | many | CASSQVAVQETQYF | TGTGCCAGCAGCCAGGTGGCGGTCCAAGAGACCCAGTACTTC
TRBJ2-3 | . | TRBV7-7 | many | CASSPGRSTDTQYF | TGTGCTAGCAGCCCTGGTAGGAGCACAGATACGCAGTATTTT
TRBJ1-2 | . | TRBV15 | many | CATSNNRGGSGGYTF | TGTGCCACCAGCAATAACCGGGGGGGTTCGGGTGGCTACACCTTC
TRBJ2-2 | . | TRBV7-2 | many | CASSLGGANTGELFF | TGTGCCAGCAGCTTAGGGGGAGCGAACACCGGGGAGCTGTTTTTT
TRBJ2-7 | TRBD1 | TRBV12-3/TRBV12-4 | many | CASSFWDRGAYEQYF | TGTGCCAGCAGTTTCTGGGACAGGGGAGCCTACGAGCAGTACTTC
TRBJ1-2 | TRBD1 | TRBV5-1 | many | CASSSGTGNGYTF | TGCGCCAGCAGCTCCGGGACAGGGAATGGCTACACCTTC
TRBJ2-3 | TRBD1 | TRBV5-8 | . | CASSPGTGRADTQYF | TGTGCCAGCAGCCCCGGGACAGGGCGCGCAGATACGCAGTATTTT
TRBJ2-7 | . | TRBV12-3/TRBV12-4 | many | CASSPLASGPYEQYF | TGTGCCAGCAGCCCCCTCGCTTCAGGGCCCTACGAGCAGTACTTC
TRBJ2-3 | . | TRBV11-2 | many | CASSLVQGPPDTQYF | TGTGCCAGCAGCTTAGTCCAGGGCCCCCCAGATACGCAGTATTTT
TRBJ1-4 | . | TRBV6-1 | many | CASSEARGLTVATNEKLFF | TGTGCCAGCAGTGAAGCGAGGGGACTGACCGTTGCAACTAATGAAAAACTGTTTTTT
TRBJ2-7 | TRBD2 | TRBV5-1 | many | CASSSVTGGSSYEQYF | TGCGCCAGCAGCTCCGTCACGGGGGGGAGCTCCTACGAGCAGTACTTC
TRBJ2-7 | . | TRBV15 | many | CATSRARGNYEQYF | TGTGCCACCAGCAGAGCAAGGGGAAACTACGAGCAGTACTTC
TRBJ1-1 | . | TRBV4-3 | few | CASSLRTDNTEAFF | TGCGCCAGCAGCTTGAGGACAGACAACACTGAAGCTTTCTTT
TRBJ2-1 | TRBD2 | TRBV20-1 | many | CSAKTSGGYNEQFF | TGCAGTGCCAAAACTAGCGGGGGGTACAATGAGCAGTTCTTC
TRBJ1-1 | TRBD1 | TRBV5-4 | many | CASSQDRGGVTEAFF | TGTGCCAGCAGCCAGGACAGGGGTGGTGTTACTGAAGCTTTCTTT
TRBJ2-7 | TRBD1 | TRBV6-1 | many | CASRFMDRGGYEQYF | TGTGCCAGCAGATTTATGGACAGGGGGGGCTACGAGCAGTACTTC
TRBJ1-1 | . | TRBV29-1 | many | CSVEGLFGAGMNTEAFF | TGCAGCGTTGAAGGGCTGTTCGGTGCAGGGATGAACACTGAAGCTTTCTTT
TRBJ1-4 | TRBD1 | TRBV20-1 | many | CSARGPAGTGYEKLFF | TGCAGTGCTAGAGGCCCAGCCGGGACAGGGTACGAAAAACTGTTTTTT
TRBJ1-5 | . | TRBV18 | many | CASSPAYREPGWQPQHF | TGTGCCAGCTCACCAGCTTACAGGGAACCAGGGTGGCAGCCCCAGCATTTT
TRBJ2-1 | . | TRBV5-5 | many | CASRGASGEQFF | TGTGCCAGCAGGGGTGCGTCCGGTGAGCAGTTCTTC
TRBJ2-7 | . | TRBV5-1 | few | CASSSPRDTYEQYF | TGCGCCAGCAGCTCCCCCAGGGATACCTACGAGCAGTACTTC
TRBJ2-1 | . | TRBV21-1 | . | CASSAKGREGYLPNEQFF | TGTGCCAGCAGCGCGAAGGGGCGGGAGGGATATCTGCCGAATGAGCAGTTCTTC
TRBJ2-1 | TRBD2 | TRBV5-4 | many | CASSPSGRNEQFF | TGTGCCAGCAGTCCTAGCGGGAGGAATGAGCAGTTCTTC
TRBJ2-2 | . | TRBV5-4 | . | CASSSRQGTGELFFFFFF | .
TRBJ2-5 | . | TRBV30 | many | CAWSGQAQETQYF | TGTGCCTGGAGCGGTCAGGCCCAAGAGACCCAGTACTTC
TRBJ1-6 | . | TRBV7-2 | many | CASSLDSRNSPLHF | TGTGCCAGCAGCTTGGACTCACGGAATTCACCCCTCCACTTT